These T cell receptor beta chains were read from a single sample in a study of neoadjuvant anti-PD-1 for oral cavity cancer. Produced via immunoSEQ multiplex PCR; TCRdb's table is partial and in-frame only. The sample has roughly 60,000 clones; roughly 84% are singletons. The sample here was PBMCs, taken before nivolumab (anti-PD-1) treatment. The source of these receptors is a person aged 35 to 85 with oral cavity squamous cell carcinoma. CDR3s include the opening cysteine and the closing phenylalanine or tryptophan. Fields, in order: V gene, J gene, D gene, CDR3 length, clone size, CDR3 DNA, CDR3 protein. A D gene is named only where the DNA matches it firmly. Some rows have no size entry. The others give once, few or many, or a class for an expanded clone.

TRBV6-1	TRBJ1-1	.	13	few	TGTGCCAGCTCTCGGGTGTGGGACACTGAAGCTTTCTTT	CASSRVWDTEAFF
TRBV28	TRBJ2-5	.	13	.	TGTGCCAGCAGCGTAGGGGGGGGAGAGACCCAGTACTTC	CASSVGGGETQYF
TRBV7-2	TRBJ1-4	.	15	.	TGTGCCAGCAGCTTAGGATCCGCAACTAATGAAAAACTGTTTTTT	CASSLGSATNEKLFF
TRBV7-9	TRBJ2-7	.	14	.	TGTGCCAGCAGCTTAGTAGCGTTCGGCTACGAGCAGTACTTC	CASSLVAFGYEQYF
TRBV2	TRBJ1-4	.	13	few	TGTGCCAGCAGTGTTAGATCCAATGAAAAACTGTTTTTT	CASSVRSNEKLFF
TRBV10-3	TRBJ1-5	.	14	.	TGTGCCATCAGTGACATAGATAGCAATCAGCCCCAGCATTTT	CAISDIDSNQPQHF
TRBV5-1	TRBJ2-1	.	19	.	TGCGCCAGCAGCCTACCTCGCGACGTGCACCTTAGCTCCTACAATGAGCAGTTCTTC	CASSLPRDVHLSSYNEQFF
TRBV28	TRBJ1-2	.	13	.	TGTGCCAGCAGTTCCCTGCCTAACTATGGCTACACCTTC	CASSSLPNYGYTF
TRBV5-1	TRBJ1-3	.	15	.	TGCGCCAGCAGCCCCTACGGACAGTCTGGAAACACCATATATTTT	CASSPYGQSGNTIYF
TRBV7-6	TRBJ1-5	.	13	.	TGTGCCAGCAGCTTAGGATTGGATAAGCCCCAGCATTTT	CASSLGLDKPQHF
TRBV14	TRBJ2-3	.	13	once	TGTGCCAGCAGCCAAGATCGGCTGGGTACGCAGTATTTT	CASSQDRLGTQYF
TRBV9	TRBJ2-7	.	13	.	TGTGCCAGCAGCGTAGTTCTGGGGCTCGAGCAGTACTTC	CASSVVLGLEQYF
TRBV28	TRBJ2-5	TRBD2	15	.	TGTGCCAGCACCCCTTTAGCGGGAGGGCCGGAGACCCAGTACTTC	CASTPLAGGPETQYF
TRBV5-1	TRBJ1-1	.	13	.	TGCGCCAGCAGCTTGGTCGTACAGAGCGAAGCTTTCTTT	CASSLVVQSEAFF
TRBV18	TRBJ2-1	TRBD2	15	once	TGTGCCAGCTCACACCGGACTAGTTCGTACAATGAGCAGTTCTTC	CASSHRTSSYNEQFF
TRBV5-1	TRBJ2-5	.	14	.	TGCGCCAGCGCTAAGGCGGGTGCGGCAGAGACCCAGTACTTC	CASAKAGAAETQYF
TRBV5-1	TRBJ1-2	.	14	.	TGCGCCAGCAGCTTAGATCTCGGGGACTATGGCTACACCTTC	CASSLDLGDYGYTF